This passage covers 2 T cell receptor beta chains from one sample sequenced in a study of shared clonotypes between healthy human individuals. Naive CD8 populations comprised CD45RO-negative cells positively selected for CCR7, excluding terminally differentiated effector memory CD45RA+ cells. Produced via immunoSEQ multiplex PCR; TCRdb's table is partial and in-frame only. The sample has more than 2 million clones, about 95% seen once; the top ten hold roughly 1%. Input material: naive CD8+ T cells sorted from blood. These receptors came from a man aged 18-30 years in good health.

V usage is TRBV4-1 and J usage is TRBJ2-2; TRBD2 matches at 7 bases. V lost 4 bases and J lost 4; bases outside the gene matches: 3. The CDR3 has 14 amino acids. Germline CDR1 MGHRA, CDR2 YSYEKL. The CDR3 region is CASSLGRLTGELFF. The CDR3 DNA is TGCGCCAGCAGCCTCGGGAGGCTCACCGGGGAGCTGTTTTTT.

The CDR3 DNA is TGTGCCTGGACCAAGGGGGGATCGAACGGCTACACCTTC. This codes for CAWTKGGSNGYTF. The chain combines TRBV30 with TRBJ1-2, with D possibly TRBD1 on 6 matching bases. Germline values: CDR1 GTSNPN, CDR2 SVGIG (reference sequence). Trimming cost V 4 bases and J 8 bases, with 17 bases left between them. CDR3 length: 13 amino acids. The whole variable domain, remainder taken from reference TRBV30 and TRBJ1-2, is SQTIHQWPATLVQPVGSPLSLECTVEGTSNPNLYWYRQAAGRGLQLLFYSVGIGQISSEVPQNLSASRPQDRQFILSSKKLLLSDSGFYLCAWTKGGSNGYTFGSGTRLTVV.